What follows is one TCR beta chain and its context. Its antigen is not known. Trimming cost V 1 base and J 8 bases; bases outside gene matches: 11. Germline V lookup: CDR1 MGHRA, CDR2 YSYEKL. CDR3 size: 16 residues. This record comes from a study of cytomegalovirus exposure and HLA in healthy donors. Across the whole study: In a later analysis, it was reported that the roughly 130 validation repertoires had been produced on the same platform as the 550 to 850 repertoires belonging to the first cohort. Overall study findings and caveats: It was reportedly the case that the classifier diagnosed cytomegalovirus status with high specificity and sensitivity.

Assay: immunoSEQ multiplex PCR; the TCRdb copy retains only in-frame clones and omits some. The sample lists around 180,000 clones; over 65% were seen once. A roughly 120-subject validation cohort, separate from the approximately 690-subject first cohort, supplied the donors. Sequenced: PBMCs. The sequence derives from a man between 18 and 35 years old in good health and CMV-seropositive. The chain joins TRBV4-1 to TRBJ1-2; 9 nucleotides match TRBD1. This CDR3 is CASSQAGGTGTQGYTF. CDR3 DNA: TGCGCCAGCAGCCAAGCGGGTGGGACAGGGACACAGGGCTACACCTTC.